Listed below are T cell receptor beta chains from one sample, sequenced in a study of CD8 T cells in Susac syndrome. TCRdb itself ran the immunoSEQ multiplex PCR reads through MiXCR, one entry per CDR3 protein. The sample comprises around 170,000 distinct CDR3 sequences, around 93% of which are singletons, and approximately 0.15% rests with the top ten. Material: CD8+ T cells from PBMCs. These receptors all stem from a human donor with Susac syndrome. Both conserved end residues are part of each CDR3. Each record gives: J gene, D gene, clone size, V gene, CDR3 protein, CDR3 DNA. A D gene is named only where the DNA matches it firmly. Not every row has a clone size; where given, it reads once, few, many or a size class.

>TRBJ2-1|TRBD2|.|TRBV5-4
CASSLPAGSAEQFF
TGTGCCAGCAGCCTCCCAGCGGGGTCGGCTGAGCAGTTCTTC
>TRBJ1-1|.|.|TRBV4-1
CASSQDPEPLGNTEAFF
TGCGCCAGCAGCCAAGATCCAGAACCGCTAGGAAACACTGAAGCTTTCTTT
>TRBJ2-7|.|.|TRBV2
CASSEVGIGSYEQYF
TGTGCCAGCAGTGAAGTGGGGATAGGTTCCTACGAGCAGTACTTC
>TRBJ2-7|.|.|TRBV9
CASSVGGSREQYF
TGTGCCAGCAGCGTAGGTGGTTCCCGGGAGCAGTACTTC
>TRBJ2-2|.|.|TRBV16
CASSHSGALTGELFF
TGTGCCAGCAGCCACAGTGGCGCCCTCACCGGGGAGCTGTTTTTT
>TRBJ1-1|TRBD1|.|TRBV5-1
CASSSGQVANTEAFF
TGCGCCAGCAGCTCGGGACAGGTCGCGAACACTGAAGCTTTCTTT
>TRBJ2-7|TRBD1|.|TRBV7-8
CASSSRQGFYEQYF
TGTGCCAGCAGCTCCAGACAGGGCTTTTACGAGCAGTACTTC
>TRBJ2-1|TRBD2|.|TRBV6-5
CASSYSNTLAGSNEQFF
TGTGCCAGCAGTTACTCGAATACACTAGCGGGATCCAATGAGCAGTTCTTC
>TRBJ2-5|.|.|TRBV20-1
CSARDYAETQYF
TGCAGTGCTAGAGATTACGCGGAGACCCAGTACTTC
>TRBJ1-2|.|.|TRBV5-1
CASSSGEEGLWGYTF
TGCGCCAGCAGCTCGGGTGAAGAGGGCCTCTGGGGCTACACCTTC
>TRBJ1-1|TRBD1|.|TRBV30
CAWTGTANTEAFF
TGTGCCTGGACTGGGACAGCGAACACTGAAGCTTTCTTT
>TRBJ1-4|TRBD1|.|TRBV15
CATSGGQGEKLFF
TGTGCCACCAGCGGTGGACAGGGAGAGAAACTGTTTTTT
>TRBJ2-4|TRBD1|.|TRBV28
CASTYGTVKNIQYF
TGTGCCAGCACGTACGGGACAGTCAAAAACATTCAGTACTTC
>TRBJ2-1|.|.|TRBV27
CASSTQGREQFF
TGTGCCAGCAGTACCCAGGGACGGGAGCAGTTCTTC
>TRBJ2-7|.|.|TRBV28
CASSLGGQAFYEQYF
TGTGCCAGCAGTTTGGGAGGTCAAGCTTTCTACGAGCAGTACTTC
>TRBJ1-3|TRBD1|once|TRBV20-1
CSARPGGPGNTIYF
TGCAGTGCTAGACCAGGGGGCCCTGGAAACACCATATATTTT
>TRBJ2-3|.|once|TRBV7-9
CASSLTRDSTDTQYF
TGTGCCAGCAGCTTAACCCGGGACAGCACAGATACGCAGTATTTT
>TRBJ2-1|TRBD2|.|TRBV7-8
CASSHTGTSRYNEQFF
TGTGCCAGCAGCCATACCGGGACTAGCAGATATAATGAGCAGTTCTTC
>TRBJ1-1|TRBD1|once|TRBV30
CAWRTQGDTEAFF
TGTGCCTGGAGGACACAGGGGGACACTGAAGCTTTCTTT
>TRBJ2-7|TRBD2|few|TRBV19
CASSTSGRAGEQYF
TGTGCCAGTAGTACTAGCGGGAGGGCGGGCGAGCAGTACTTC
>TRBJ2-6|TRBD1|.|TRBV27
CASSLGQGAGVAGANVLTF
TGTGCCAGCAGTTTGGGACAGGGCGCGGGTGTGGCTGGGGCCAACGTCCTGACTTTC
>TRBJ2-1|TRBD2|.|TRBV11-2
CASSLDSAVAGRNEQFF
TGTGCCAGCAGCTTAGATAGTGCGGTAGCGGGTCGCAATGAGCAGTTCTTC
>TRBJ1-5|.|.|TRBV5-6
CASSLFAVVNQPQHF
TGTGCCAGCAGCTTGTTCGCGGTAGTTAATCAGCCCCAGCATTTT
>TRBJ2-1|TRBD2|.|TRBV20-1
CSADTGTSGREDEQFF
TGCAGTGCTGATACCGGGACTAGCGGGAGGGAGGATGAGCAGTTCTTC
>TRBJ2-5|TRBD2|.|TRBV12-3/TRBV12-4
CASSLGIAGRETQYF
TGTGCCAGCAGTTTAGGTATAGCGGGGAGAGAGACCCAGTACTTC
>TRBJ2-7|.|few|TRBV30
CAWTDGYEQYF
TGTGCCTGGACCGATGGTTACGAGCAGTACTTC
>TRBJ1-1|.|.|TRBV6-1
CASSLARGGSRRGTEAFF
TGTGCCAGCAGCCTCGCGCGGGGTGGGTCTCGAAGGGGGACTGAAGCTTTCTTT
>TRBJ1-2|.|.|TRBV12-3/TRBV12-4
CASSLGRGSYGYTF
TGTGCCAGCAGTTTGGGCAGGGGCTCTTACGGCTACACCTTC
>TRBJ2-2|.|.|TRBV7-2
CASSMGGGELFF
TGTGCCAGCAGCATGGGGGGCGGGGAGCTGTTTTTT
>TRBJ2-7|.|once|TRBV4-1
CASSQGLQDLGQYF
TGCGCCAGCAGCCAAGGGTTACAGGATCTTGGGCAGTACTTC
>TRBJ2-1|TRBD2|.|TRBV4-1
CASSRLAGEGDEQFF
TGCGCCAGCAGCCGATTAGCGGGCGAGGGCGATGAGCAGTTCTTC
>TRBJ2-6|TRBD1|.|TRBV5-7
CASSYPAQGAGANVLTF
TGTGCCAGCAGCTACCCCGCGCAGGGGGCTGGGGCCAACGTCCTGACTTTC
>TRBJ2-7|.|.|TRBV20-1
CSASKADGEQYF
TGCAGTGCTAGTAAGGCGGACGGCGAGCAGTACTTC
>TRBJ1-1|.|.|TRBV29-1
CSVGGGPGTEAFF
TGCAGCGTTGGCGGGGGGCCGGGTACTGAAGCTTTCTTT
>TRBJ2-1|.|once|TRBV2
CASSAGTSAYNEQFF
TGTGCCAGCAGTGCCGGGACCTCAGCCTACAATGAGCAGTTCTTC
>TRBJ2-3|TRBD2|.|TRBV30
CAWSTSGLAGADTQYF
TGTGCCTGGAGTACCTCGGGACTAGCGGGGGCAGATACGCAGTATTTT
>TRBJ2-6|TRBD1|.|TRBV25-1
CASSGGDRGLSPGANVLTF
TGTGCCAGCAGTGGGGGGGACAGGGGGCTTAGTCCTGGGGCCAACGTCCTGACTTTC
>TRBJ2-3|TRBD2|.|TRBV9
CASSPGLAGGLTDTQYF
TGTGCCAGCAGCCCCGGACTAGCGGGGGGATTGACAGATACGCAGTATTTT
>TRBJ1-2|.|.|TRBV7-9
CASSFGQSLYGYTF
TGTGCCAGCAGCTTCGGACAGTCGCTCTATGGCTACACCTTC
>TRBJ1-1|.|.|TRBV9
CASEPWGGELNTEAFF
TGTGCCAGCGAACCCTGGGGGGGGGAGTTGAACACTGAAGCTTTCTTT
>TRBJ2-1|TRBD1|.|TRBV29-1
CSADRAYNEQFF
TGCAGCGCCGACAGGGCCTACAATGAGCAGTTCTTC
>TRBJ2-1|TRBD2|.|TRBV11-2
CASSPVEGTSGIDEQFF
TGTGCCAGCAGCCCAGTCGAGGGGACTAGCGGGATCGATGAGCAGTTCTTC
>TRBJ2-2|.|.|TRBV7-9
CASSRGGLGELFF
TGTGCCAGCAGCCGTGGGGGGCTCGGGGAGCTGTTTTTT
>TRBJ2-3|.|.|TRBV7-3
CASSLRNTDTQYF
TGTGCCAGCAGCTTACGCAACACAGATACGCAGTATTTT
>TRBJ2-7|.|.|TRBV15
CATSRDTEGRRTYEQYF
TGTGCCACCAGCAGAGATACGGAGGGGCGTAGGACCTACGAGCAGTACTTC
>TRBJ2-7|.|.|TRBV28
CASSFGGRGYEQYF
TGTGCCAGCAGTTTTGGGGGGCGTGGGTACGAGCAGTACTTC
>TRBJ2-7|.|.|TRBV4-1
CASSQVYRNANYEQYF
TGCGCCAGCAGCCAAGTGTATAGGAACGCGAACTACGAGCAGTACTTC
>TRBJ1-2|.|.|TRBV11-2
CASSLDPGSFYGYTF
TGTGCCAGCAGCTTGGATCCAGGGTCTTTTTATGGCTACACCTTC